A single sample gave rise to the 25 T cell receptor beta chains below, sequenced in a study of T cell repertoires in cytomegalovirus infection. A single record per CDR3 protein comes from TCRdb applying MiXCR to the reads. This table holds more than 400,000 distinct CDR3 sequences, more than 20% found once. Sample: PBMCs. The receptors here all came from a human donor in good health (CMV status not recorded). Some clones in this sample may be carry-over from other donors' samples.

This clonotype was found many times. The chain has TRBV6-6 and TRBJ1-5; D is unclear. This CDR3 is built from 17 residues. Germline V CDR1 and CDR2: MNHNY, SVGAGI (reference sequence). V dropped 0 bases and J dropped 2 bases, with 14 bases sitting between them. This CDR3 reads CASSYSIRGQGNQPQHF. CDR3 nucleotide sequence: TGTGCCAGCAGTTACTCGATAAGAGGGCAGGGCAATCAGCCCCAGCATTTT.

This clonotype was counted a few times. For the CDR3, the DNA is TGTGCCAGCGGGACCAGATCGGGGTCCTCCAATCAGCCCCAGCATTTT. Protein sequence: CASGTRSGSSNQPQHF. The V call is TRBV12-3 or TRBV12-4, the J call TRBJ1-5, with a weak D call TRBD1 (5 bases). V shed 8 bases and J shed 3 bases, with 20 bases lying between them. CDR3 length equals 16 residues.

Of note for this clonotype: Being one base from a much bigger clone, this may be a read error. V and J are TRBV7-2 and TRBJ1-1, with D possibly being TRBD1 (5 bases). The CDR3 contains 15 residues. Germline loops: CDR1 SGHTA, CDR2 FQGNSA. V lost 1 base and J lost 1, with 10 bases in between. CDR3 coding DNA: TGTGCCAGCAGCTTAGATCGGACAACGAACACTGAAGCTTTCTTT. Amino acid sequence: CASSLDRTTNTEAFF.

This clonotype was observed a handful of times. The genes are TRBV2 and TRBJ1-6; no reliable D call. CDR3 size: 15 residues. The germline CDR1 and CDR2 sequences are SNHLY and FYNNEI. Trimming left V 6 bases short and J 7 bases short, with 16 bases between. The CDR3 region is CASRTDLLGNSPLHF. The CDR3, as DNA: TGTGCCAGCAGGACCGACTTACTGGGAAATTCACCCCTCCACTTT.

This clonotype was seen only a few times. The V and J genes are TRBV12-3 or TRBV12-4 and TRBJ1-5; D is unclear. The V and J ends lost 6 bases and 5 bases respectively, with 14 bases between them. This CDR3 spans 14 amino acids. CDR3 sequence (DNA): TGTGCCAGCAGAAGAACACGGGGTGATCAGCCCCAGCATTTT. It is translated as CASRRTRGDQPQHF.

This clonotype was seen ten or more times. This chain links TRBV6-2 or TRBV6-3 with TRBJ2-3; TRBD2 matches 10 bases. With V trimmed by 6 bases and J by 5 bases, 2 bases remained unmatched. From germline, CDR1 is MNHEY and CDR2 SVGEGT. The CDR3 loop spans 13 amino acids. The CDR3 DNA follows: TGTGCCAGCAGGTTAGCGGGAGGAGATACGCAGTATTTT. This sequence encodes CASRLAGGDTQYF.

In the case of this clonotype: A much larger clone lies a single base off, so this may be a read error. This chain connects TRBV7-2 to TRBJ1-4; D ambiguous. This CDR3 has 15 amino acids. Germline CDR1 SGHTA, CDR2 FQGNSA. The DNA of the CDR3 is TGTCCCAGCAGCCCAAGTTTCTTCCAAAACGAAAAACTGTTTTTT. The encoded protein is CPSSPSFFQNEKLFF.

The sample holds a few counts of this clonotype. The CDR3 coding sequence is TGTGCCAGCAGCCCCCCCCTTCGGGGGAATGAGCAGTTCTTC. Its translation: CASSPPLRGNEQFF. The V and J genes are TRBV14 and TRBJ2-1; TRBD2 might be the D (6 bases). Germline CDR1 SGHDN, CDR2 FVKESK. V was pared by 4 bases and J by 7 bases, with 14 bases between. The CDR3 consists of 14 residues.

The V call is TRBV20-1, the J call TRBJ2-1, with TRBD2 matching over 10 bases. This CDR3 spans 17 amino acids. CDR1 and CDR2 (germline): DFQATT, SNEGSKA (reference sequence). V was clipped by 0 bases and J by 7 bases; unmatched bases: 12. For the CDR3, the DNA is TGCAGTGCTAGAGATGCGCCTAGCGGGAGTCTTATTAATGAGCAGTTCTTC. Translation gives CSARDAPSGSLINEQFF.

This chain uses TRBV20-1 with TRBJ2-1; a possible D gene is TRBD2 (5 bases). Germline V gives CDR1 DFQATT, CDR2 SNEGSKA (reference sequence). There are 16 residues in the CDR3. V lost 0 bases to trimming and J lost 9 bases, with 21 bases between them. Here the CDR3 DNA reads TGCAGTGCTAGAGATCAATCCGGGATCCGTCCAGGTGAGCAGTTCTTC. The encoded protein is CSARDQSGIRPGEQFF.

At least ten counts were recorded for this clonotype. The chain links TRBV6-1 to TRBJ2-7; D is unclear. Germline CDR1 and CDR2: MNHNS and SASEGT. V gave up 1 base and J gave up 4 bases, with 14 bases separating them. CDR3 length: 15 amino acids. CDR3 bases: TGTGCCAGCAGTGAAGACGCCTCCCCTAGTTACGAGCAGTACTTC. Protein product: CASSEDASPSYEQYF.

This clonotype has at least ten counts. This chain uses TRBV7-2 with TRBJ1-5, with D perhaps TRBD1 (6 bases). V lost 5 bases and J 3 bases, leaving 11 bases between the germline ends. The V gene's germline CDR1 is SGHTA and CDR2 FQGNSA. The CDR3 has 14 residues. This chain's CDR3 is CASSTRTANQPQHF. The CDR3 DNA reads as TGTGCCAGCAGCACCCGGACAGCCAATCAGCCCCAGCATTTT.

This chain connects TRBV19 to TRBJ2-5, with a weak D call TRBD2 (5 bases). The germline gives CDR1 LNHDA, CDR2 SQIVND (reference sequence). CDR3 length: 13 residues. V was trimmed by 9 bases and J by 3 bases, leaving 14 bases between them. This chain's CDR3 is CASRDYTKETQYF. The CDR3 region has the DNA TGTGCCAGCCGAGACTACACCAAAGAGACCCAGTACTTC.

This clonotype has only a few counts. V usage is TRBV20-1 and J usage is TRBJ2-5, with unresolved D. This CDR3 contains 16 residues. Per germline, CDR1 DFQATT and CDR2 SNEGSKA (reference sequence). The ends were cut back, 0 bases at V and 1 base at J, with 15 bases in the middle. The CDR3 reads CSARDASRTSQETQYF. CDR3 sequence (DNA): TGCAGTGCTAGAGATGCGTCTAGGACCTCCCAAGAGACCCAGTACTTC.

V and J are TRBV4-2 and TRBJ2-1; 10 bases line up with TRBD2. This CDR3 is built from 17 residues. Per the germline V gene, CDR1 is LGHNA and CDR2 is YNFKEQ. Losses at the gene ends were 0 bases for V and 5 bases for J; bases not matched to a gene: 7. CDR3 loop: CASSQDSSSGGNNEQFF. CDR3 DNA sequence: TGTGCCAGCAGCCAAGATTCCTCTAGCGGGGGAAACAATGAGCAGTTCTTC.

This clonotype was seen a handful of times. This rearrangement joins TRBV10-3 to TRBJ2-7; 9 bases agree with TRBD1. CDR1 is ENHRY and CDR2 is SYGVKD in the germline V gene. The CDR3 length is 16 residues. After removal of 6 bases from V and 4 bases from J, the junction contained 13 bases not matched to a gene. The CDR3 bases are TGTGCCATCAGCGCCAGCCGGGACAGGGATCCATACGAGCAGTACTTC. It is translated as CAISASRDRDPYEQYF.

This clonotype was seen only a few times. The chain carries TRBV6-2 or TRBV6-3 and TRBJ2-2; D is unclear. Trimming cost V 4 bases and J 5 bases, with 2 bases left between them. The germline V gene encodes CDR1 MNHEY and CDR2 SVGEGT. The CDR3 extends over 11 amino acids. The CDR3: CASSWTGELFF. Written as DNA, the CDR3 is TGTGCCAGCAGTTGGACCGGGGAGCTGTTTTTT.

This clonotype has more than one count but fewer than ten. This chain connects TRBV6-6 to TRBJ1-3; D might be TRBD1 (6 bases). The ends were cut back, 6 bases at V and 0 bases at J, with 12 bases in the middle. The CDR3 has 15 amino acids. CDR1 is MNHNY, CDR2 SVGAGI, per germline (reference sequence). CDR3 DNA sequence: TGTGCCAGCAGACCGACAGGCCTCTCTGGAAACACCATATATTTT. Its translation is CASRPTGLSGNTIYF.

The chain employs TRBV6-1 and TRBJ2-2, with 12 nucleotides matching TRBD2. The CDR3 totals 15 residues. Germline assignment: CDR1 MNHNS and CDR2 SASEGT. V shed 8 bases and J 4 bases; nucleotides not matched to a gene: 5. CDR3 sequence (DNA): TGTGCCAGCGGGGCGACTAGCGGGAGCACCGGGGAGCTGTTTTTT. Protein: CASGATSGSTGELFF.

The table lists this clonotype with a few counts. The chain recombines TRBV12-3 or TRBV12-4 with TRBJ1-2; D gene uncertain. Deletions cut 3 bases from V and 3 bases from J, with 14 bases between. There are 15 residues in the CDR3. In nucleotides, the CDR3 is TGTGCCAGCAGTTTTGGGATGGGTGACGACTATGGCTACACCTTC. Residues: CASSFGMGDDYGYTF.

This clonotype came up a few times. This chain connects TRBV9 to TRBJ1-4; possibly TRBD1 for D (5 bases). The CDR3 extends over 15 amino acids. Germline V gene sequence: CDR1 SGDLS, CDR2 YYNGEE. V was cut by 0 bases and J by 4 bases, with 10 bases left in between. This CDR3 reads CASSVGPGFNEKLFF. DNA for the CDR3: TGTGCCAGCAGCGTAGGTCCAGGGTTTAATGAAAAACTGTTTTTT.

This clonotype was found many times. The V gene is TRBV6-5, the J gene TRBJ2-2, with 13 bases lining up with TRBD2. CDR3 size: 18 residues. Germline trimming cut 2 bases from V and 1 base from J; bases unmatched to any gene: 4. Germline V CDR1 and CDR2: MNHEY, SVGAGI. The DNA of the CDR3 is TGTGCCAGCAGTTACGGACTAGCGGGAGACCAGAACACCGGGGAGCTGTTTTTT. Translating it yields CASSYGLAGDQNTGELFF.

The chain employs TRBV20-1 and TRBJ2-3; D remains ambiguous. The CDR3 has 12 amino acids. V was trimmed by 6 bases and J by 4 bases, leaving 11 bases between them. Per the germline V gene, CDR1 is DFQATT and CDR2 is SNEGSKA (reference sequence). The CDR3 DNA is TGCAGTGCCAACGACGGAGCAGATACGCAGTATTTT. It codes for CSANDGADTQYF.

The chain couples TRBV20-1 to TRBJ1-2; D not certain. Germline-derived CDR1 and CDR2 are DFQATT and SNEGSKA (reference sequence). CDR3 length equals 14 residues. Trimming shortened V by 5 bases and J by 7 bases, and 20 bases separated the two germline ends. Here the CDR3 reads CSAEKDDTSSGYTF. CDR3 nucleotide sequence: TGCAGTGCTGAGAAGGACGACACGAGTTCTGGCTACACCTTC.

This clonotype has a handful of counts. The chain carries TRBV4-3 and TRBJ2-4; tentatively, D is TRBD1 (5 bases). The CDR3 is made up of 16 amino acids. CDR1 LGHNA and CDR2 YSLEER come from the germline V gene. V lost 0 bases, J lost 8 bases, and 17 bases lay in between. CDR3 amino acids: CASSQDQGLGVDIQYF. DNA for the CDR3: TGCGCCAGCAGCCAAGATCAGGGTCTAGGGGTTGACATTCAGTACTTC.